The 8 T cell receptor beta chains below were found in one sample sequenced in a study of blood T cell repertoires in COVID-19. Measured with immunoSEQ multiplex PCR; TCRdb has only the in-frame clones, and not every one. This table has 300,000 to 350,000 clones, roughly 90% appearing once. The sample was PBMCs or T cells enriched from blood (not recorded which). The receptors come from a woman younger than 35 with acute COVID-19.

V usage is TRBV6-5 and J usage is TRBJ1-4, with D maybe TRBD1 (6 bases). CDR3 length: 13 residues. CDR1 MNHEY and CDR2 SVGAGI come from the germline V gene. The V end was cut by 6 bases, the J end by 8 bases, with 13 bases between. CDR3 in amino acids: CASSQGRGEKLFF. The CDR3 nucleotides read TGTGCCAGCAGCCAGGGCAGGGGAGAAAAACTGTTTTTT.

The chain is built from TRBV7-9 and TRBJ2-1; tentative D call: TRBD2 (5 bases). Trimming removed 3 bases from V and 10 bases from J, with 10 bases in between. This CDR3 is 12 amino acids long. Per germline, CDR1 SEHNR and CDR2 FQNEAQ (reference sequence). The CDR3 region has the DNA TGTGCCAGCAGCTTCGTGGCTAGCGAGCAGTTCTTC. Protein product: CASSFVASEQFF.

CDR3 nucleotide sequence: TGTGCCAGCAGCAAAGAGGGAAGACAGGTACTTGTCGTTGACACCGGGGAGCTGTTTTTT. Its protein is CASSKEGRQVLVVDTGELFF. This chain links TRBV21-1 with TRBJ2-2; the tabulated D call, TRBD1, remains unverified against the DNA. TRBV21-1 is a listed pseudogene. This CDR3 contains 20 residues.

V and J are TRBV7-9 and TRBJ2-7; no definite D call. The CDR3 loop spans 14 amino acids. CDR1 SEHNR and CDR2 FQNEAQ come from the germline V gene (reference sequence). Between the trimmed V and J ends, which lost 5 bases and 1 base, there was a span of 12 bases. CDR3 in DNA: TGTGCCAGCAGCCCCAGGTTCTCTTCCTACGAGCAGTACTTC. Residues: CASSPRFSSYEQYF.

This clone was observed once. V usage is TRBV5-6 and J usage is TRBJ2-7; a possible D gene is TRBD1 (6 bases). V dropped 0 bases and J dropped 2 bases, with 12 bases sitting between them. CDR3 length: 15 residues. Germline CDR1 and CDR2: SGHDT and YYEEEE. CDR3 bases: TGTGCCAGCAGCTTGGTGGCAGGGGCCACCTACGAGCAGTACTTC. Protein sequence: CASSLVAGATYEQYF.

V gene TRBV6-5 combines with J gene TRBJ1-1; D remains unclear. This CDR3 contains 13 residues. V lost 0 bases, J lost 5 bases, and 7 bases lay in between. Looked up from germline, CDR1 is MNHEY and CDR2 is SVGAGI. CDR3 sequence (DNA): TGTGCCAGCAGTTACTCGAGGGTTACTGAAGCTTTCTTT. Protein sequence: CASSYSRVTEAFF.

The V call is TRBV19, the J call TRBJ1-5, with a weak D call TRBD1 (6 bases). The germline gives CDR1 LNHDA, CDR2 SQIVND (reference sequence). The ends were cut back, 3 bases at V and 7 bases at J, with 13 bases in the middle. This CDR3 has 14 amino acids. CDR3 DNA sequence: TGTGCCAGTAGTATCGGGGGGGCTGGGCAGCCCCAGCATTTT. Encoded protein: CASSIGGAGQPQHF.

The chain employs TRBV9 and TRBJ1-2, with 10 bases fitting TRBD1. Germline lookup yields CDR1 SGDLS and CDR2 YYNGEE. There are 18 residues in the CDR3. The trim removed 3 bases at V and 4 bases at J, leaving 15 bases unmatched. CDR3 amino acids: CASSDRTGQGLPSYGYTF. The CDR3 nucleotides are TGTGCCAGCAGCGACCGAACGGGACAGGGGCTGCCGAGCTATGGCTACACCTTC.